This T cell receptor (beta chain) was retrieved from a study of Ad26.COV2.S vaccination and SARS-CoV-2 variants. In the study overall: Donor allocation was to the COV1001 Ad26.COV2.S trial arm.

The treatment denotes: some 19 received Ad26.COV2.S at low or high dose, single or two shots; roughly 5 received placebo; per-sample allocation not given. Day 63 after the first injection of vaccine or placebo was the sampling time. The repertoire was sequenced with immunoSEQ multiplex PCR; TCRdb's copy has only in-frame clones and lacks some. This repertoire shows 400,000 to 500,000 clones, approximately 88% found once; its top ten account for about 3.5%. Overall study results and limits: Considerable breadth of spike-specific CD8+ and CD4+ T cell responses has reportedly been documented following vaccination. Quantification of TCR breadth and depth may have yielded underestimates of total T cell responses.

V lost 4 bases to trimming and J lost 2 bases, with 18 bases between them. Germline lookup yields CDR1 SGHKS and CDR2 YYEKEE (reference sequence). The CDR3 spans 17 residues. For this clone: The antigen is unknown.

The rearrangement uses TRBV5-5 and TRBJ2-2; tentative D call: TRBD2 (6 bases). This clonotype was obtained from a person between 18 and 65 years old who received the Ad26.COV2.S COVID-19 vaccine or a placebo. The sample was peripheral blood, taken in a trial of Ad26.COV2.S vaccine versus placebo. Here the CDR3 DNA reads TGTGCCAGCAGCCCGCCAATCGGGGGAGGTAACACCGGGGAGCTGTTTTTT. Translation: CASSPPIGGGNTGELFF.